This is a list of T cell receptor beta chains from one sample in a study of blood T cell repertoires in COVID-19. Measured with immunoSEQ multiplex PCR; TCRdb has only the in-frame clones, and not every one. This table has approximately 310,000 clones, approximately 83% appearing once. Sequencing was done on a sample of PBMCs or T cells enriched from blood (not recorded which). Receptors originate from a man aged 25-40 years who had recovered from COVID-19. Each CDR3 is given with its conserved first and last residue. D genes are given only for firm matches. The size field is filled for only some rows; it gives once, few, many or a size class.

V gene	J gene	clone size	D gene	CDR3 DNA	CDR3 protein
TRBV7-2	TRBJ1-6	NA	TRBD1	TGTGCCAGCAGCTTGGGACAGGGTAGGAGTTCACCCCTCCACTTT	CASSLGQGRSSPLHF
TRBV7-3	TRBJ1-1	NA	TRBD1	TGTGCCAGCAGCCTGGGACAGGGAGCGGGCACTGAAGCTTTCTTT	CASSLGQGAGTEAFF
TRBV7-2	TRBJ2-7	NA	NA	TGTGCCAGCAGCCTAATACAGGGAAGCGAGCAGTACTTC	CASSLIQGSEQYF
TRBV3-1/TRBV3-2	TRBJ2-3	NA	NA	TGTGCCAGCAGCCCGCAGGCCGTCACCGGGATTATCGTGGCAGATACGCAGTATTTT	CASSPQAVTGIIVADTQYF
TRBV4-1	TRBJ2-5	many	TRBD2	TGCGCCAGCAGCCAAGATTTGAATAGAGGGGCGGGGGTCCGGGAGACCCAGTACTTC	CASSQDLNRGAGVRETQYF
TRBV7-9	TRBJ1-1	NA	NA	TGTGCCAGCAGCTTAGGACGGCAGGGCCTCACTGAAGCTTTCTTT	CASSLGRQGLTEAFF
TRBV20-1	TRBJ1-2	NA	NA	TGCAGTGCTCTCAACTATGGCTACACCTTC	CSALNYGYTF
TRBV4-1	TRBJ1-5	NA	NA	TGCGCCAGCAGCCTTTTCGGGGATCCTAATCAGCCCCAGCATTTT	CASSLFGDPNQPQHF
TRBV6-5	TRBJ1-2	NA	TRBD1	TGTGCCAGCAGTCTGGACAGGGAGATTCGGTATGGCTACACCTTC	CASSLDREIRYGYTF
TRBV11-2	TRBJ1-2	NA	NA	TGTGCCAGCAGCTTAGGGGAGTACGGCTACACCTTC	CASSLGEYGYTF
TRBV4-2	TRBJ2-3	once	TRBD2	TGTGCCAGCAGCCAAGTTAGCGGGGGGGGAGGAAATACGCAGTATTTT	CASSQVSGGGGNTQYF
TRBV3-1/TRBV3-2	TRBJ2-3	NA	TRBD2	TGTGCCAGCAGCCTAGGGACTAGCGGGGGACGCAGCACAGATACGCAGTATTTT	CASSLGTSGGRSTDTQYF
TRBV7-8	TRBJ2-5	NA	TRBD1	TGTGCCAGCAGCTCCAGCGGGACAGGGGACGAGAACCAGTACTTC	CASSSSGTGDENQYF
TRBV21-1	TRBJ2-3	once	NA	TGTGCCAGCAGATCGGGACAGAGCACAGATACGCAGTATTTT	CASRSGQSTDTQYF
TRBV3-1/TRBV3-2	TRBJ1-5	NA	TRBD1	TGTGCCAGCAGCCAAGCCGGGACAGGGGGCAATCAGCCCCAGCATTTT	CASSQAGTGGNQPQHF
TRBV7-9	TRBJ1-1	NA	NA	TGTGCCAGCAGCTCTTGGACAGTGAACACTGAAGCTTTCTTT	CASSSWTVNTEAFF
TRBV19	TRBJ2-2	NA	NA	TGTGCCAGTATAGGACAAATGAACACCGGGGAGCTGTTTTTT	CASIGQMNTGELFF
TRBV14	TRBJ1-2	NA	TRBD1	TGTGCCAGCAGCCATGATGGACAGGGCTATGGCTACACCTTC	CASSHDGQGYGYTF
TRBV11-2	TRBJ1-2	once	TRBD1	TGTGCCACCGAGTCCAGGGGGAACTATGGCTACACCTTC	CATESRGNYGYTF
TRBV4-2	TRBJ1-5	few	NA	TGTGCCAGCAGCCAAGCCAGGAATGGCAATCAGCCCCAGCATTTT	CASSQARNGNQPQHF
TRBV6-6	TRBJ1-1	NA	NA	TGTGCCAGCAGTTACAATTACAGGGTTGCTTTCTTT	CASSYNYRVAFF
TRBV9	TRBJ2-2	NA	TRBD2	TGTGCCAGCAGCGTTAGCGGGGGGGCCGCCGGGGAGCTGTTTTTT	CASSVSGGAAGELFF
TRBV21-1	TRBJ1-4	few	NA	TGTGCCAGTGTGCCCGGGACAGGGCAAAAAAAACTGTTTTTT	CASVPGTGQKKLFF
TRBV5-1	TRBJ2-5	NA	NA	TGCGCCAGCAGCCAGGGTGAATTTTGGGAGACCCAGTACTTC	CASSQGEFWETQYF